A selection of T cell receptor beta chains follows, all from one sample in a study of blood T cell repertoires in COVID-19. Some clones are missing from TCRdb's copy, which holds only in-frame ones; the method was immunoSEQ multiplex PCR. This sample has roughly 71,000 clones; roughly 80% occur once, and the top ten carry about 20%. Sequenced: peripheral blood. All receptors derive from a man in his 70s who had recovered from COVID-19. CDR3s include the opening cysteine and the closing phenylalanine or tryptophan. The D gene is left open where the match is weak. The size of a clone is reported for some rows only, either as once, few or many, or as a class for expanded clones.

v_call: TRBV6-2/TRBV6-3; clone_size: NA; d_call: NA; j_call: TRBJ1-6; cdr3_nt: TGTGCCAGCAGCTCCCCCAAGGGGTTCGGCGATAATTCACCCCTCCACTTT; cdr3_aa: CASSSPKGFGDNSPLHF
v_call: TRBV6-5; clone_size: few; d_call: NA; j_call: TRBJ1-2; cdr3_nt: TGTGCCAGCAGACAGGATAACTATGGCTACACCTTC; cdr3_aa: CASRQDNYGYTF
v_call: TRBV29-1; clone_size: NA; d_call: NA; j_call: TRBJ1-2; cdr3_nt: TGCAGCGTTGAAGAACCCTCCAGGTACTATGGCTACACCTTC; cdr3_aa: CSVEEPSRYYGYTF
v_call: TRBV12-3/TRBV12-4; clone_size: NA; d_call: TRBD1; j_call: TRBJ1-2; cdr3_nt: TGTGCCAGCACCTCAGACAGGGTTGGTGGCTACACCTTC; cdr3_aa: CASTSDRVGGYTF
v_call: TRBV6-6; clone_size: NA; d_call: TRBD2; j_call: TRBJ2-1; cdr3_nt: TGTGCCAGCACCGTAAGGACTAGCGGGAGCAATGAGCAGTTCTTC; cdr3_aa: CASTVRTSGSNEQFF
v_call: TRBV20-1; clone_size: NA; d_call: NA; j_call: TRBJ2-3; cdr3_nt: TGCAGTGCTAGTGGGCAGGGCGACACAGATACGCAGTATTTT; cdr3_aa: CSASGQGDTDTQYF
v_call: TRBV6-4; clone_size: NA; d_call: TRBD2; j_call: TRBJ2-1; cdr3_nt: TGTGCCAGCAGAGAACTAGCGGGAGGAAACAATGAGCAGTTCTTC; cdr3_aa: CASRELAGGNNEQFF
v_call: TRBV5-6; clone_size: many; d_call: NA; j_call: TRBJ2-3; cdr3_nt: TGTGCCAGCAGCTTGGTCGGGATCTCAGATACGCAGTATTTT; cdr3_aa: CASSLVGISDTQYF
v_call: TRBV11-3; clone_size: NA; d_call: TRBD1; j_call: TRBJ2-5; cdr3_nt: TGTGCCAGCAGCTTAGGGGACAGCCAAGAGACCCAGTACTTC; cdr3_aa: CASSLGDSQETQYF
v_call: TRBV2; clone_size: NA; d_call: TRBD2; j_call: TRBJ2-5; cdr3_nt: TGTGCCAGCAGTGAAATGGCGGGAGTCGGGGAGACCCAGTACTTC; cdr3_aa: CASSEMAGVGETQYF
v_call: TRBV6-1; clone_size: NA; d_call: NA; j_call: TRBJ1-5; cdr3_nt: TGTGCCAGCAGTGATTTTGTTGGGAGACGAGGGATTCGTAGCAATCAGCCCCAGCATTTT; cdr3_aa: CASSDFVGRRGIRSNQPQHF
v_call: TRBV27; clone_size: NA; d_call: TRBD2; j_call: TRBJ2-2; cdr3_nt: TGTGCCAGCAGGTGGGGCGGGAGGGACACCGGGGAGCTGTTTTTT; cdr3_aa: CASRWGGRDTGELFF
v_call: TRBV7-8; clone_size: once; d_call: NA; j_call: TRBJ1-1; cdr3_nt: TGTGCCAGCAGCTTACGTTCTCTCCCTAGCACTGAAGCTTTCTTT; cdr3_aa: CASSLRSLPSTEAFF
v_call: TRBV18; clone_size: NA; d_call: TRBD1; j_call: TRBJ2-7; cdr3_nt: TGTGCCAGCTCACCTCCGGGACAGGCGCAAGCCAACGAGCAGTACTTC; cdr3_aa: CASSPPGQAQANEQYF
v_call: TRBV6-5; clone_size: NA; d_call: TRBD1; j_call: TRBJ1-1; cdr3_nt: TGTGCCAGCAGTTACCAGGGGGCAAACACTGAAGCTTTCTTT; cdr3_aa: CASSYQGANTEAFF
v_call: TRBV7-8; clone_size: NA; d_call: NA; j_call: TRBJ1-2; cdr3_nt: TGTGCCAGCAGCTTTAACTCTAACTATGGCTACACCTTC; cdr3_aa: CASSFNSNYGYTF
v_call: TRBV27; clone_size: NA; d_call: NA; j_call: TRBJ2-6; cdr3_nt: TGTGCCAGCAGTTCAGACTCAGGGGCTGGGGCCAACGTCCTGACTTTC; cdr3_aa: CASSSDSGAGANVLTF
v_call: TRBV7-2; clone_size: NA; d_call: TRBD1; j_call: TRBJ2-3; cdr3_nt: TGTGCCAGCAGCTTGGACAGGGGGCGCTTTTTGTATTTT; cdr3_aa: CASSLDRGRFLYF
v_call: TRBV27; clone_size: NA; d_call: NA; j_call: TRBJ2-1; cdr3_nt: TGTGCCAGCAGACTCGGGGTATATGGTGAGCAGTTCTTC; cdr3_aa: CASRLGVYGEQFF
v_call: TRBV7-9; clone_size: few; d_call: NA; j_call: TRBJ2-1; cdr3_nt: TGTGCCAGCAGCTTGGTACAGGGATCCTACAATGAGCAGTTCTTC; cdr3_aa: CASSLVQGSYNEQFF
v_call: TRBV10-2; clone_size: NA; d_call: TRBD1; j_call: TRBJ1-1; cdr3_nt: TGCGCCAGCAGGGCGACAGGGCTGAACACTGAAGCTTTCTTT; cdr3_aa: CASRATGLNTEAFF
v_call: TRBV6-5; clone_size: few; d_call: NA; j_call: TRBJ2-3; cdr3_nt: TGTGCCAGCAGATCCCTTTCGGGGGCAGATACGCAGTATTTT; cdr3_aa: CASRSLSGADTQYF
v_call: TRBV5-1; clone_size: NA; d_call: NA; j_call: TRBJ2-5; cdr3_nt: TGCGCCAGCAGCTTGGCCGCTACGAACCAAGAGACCCAGTACTTC; cdr3_aa: CASSLAATNQETQYF
v_call: TRBV5-6; clone_size: NA; d_call: TRBD1; j_call: TRBJ1-2; cdr3_nt: TGTGCCAGCAGCTTGGCCGGACAGGGTGTTGGCTACACCTTC; cdr3_aa: CASSLAGQGVGYTF
v_call: TRBV11-3; clone_size: NA; d_call: TRBD2; j_call: TRBJ2-1; cdr3_nt: TGTGCCAGCAGACTAGATAGAGGGACTAGCGGGTACAATGAGCAGTTCTTC; cdr3_aa: CASRLDRGTSGYNEQFF
v_call: TRBV30; clone_size: NA; d_call: TRBD2; j_call: TRBJ2-3; cdr3_nt: TGTGCCGGCCTACTAGCGGGAGGGACGGATACGCAGTATTTT; cdr3_aa: CAGLLAGGTDTQYF
v_call: TRBV27; clone_size: once; d_call: NA; j_call: TRBJ2-3; cdr3_nt: TGTGCCAGCAGTTTGTATCGCACAGATACGCAGTATTTT; cdr3_aa: CASSLYRTDTQYF
v_call: TRBV7-8; clone_size: NA; d_call: NA; j_call: TRBJ2-2; cdr3_nt: TGTGCCAGCAGCTTAGCGGCAGGGCCCACCGGGGAGCTGTTTTTT; cdr3_aa: CASSLAAGPTGELFF